This T cell receptor (beta chain) was documented in a study of identical twins. Via MiXCR, TCRdb re-called the 5' RACE reads, giving one row per CDR3 protein. The data hold 240,000 or so distinct CDR3 sequences, with 10% to 15% observed a single time. The germline V gene encodes CDR1 SGHVS and CDR2 FQNEAQ. V dropped 1 base and J dropped 4; count of bases not matched to a gene: 9. The CDR3 has 16 residues. This clonotype was found a few times. The sample was also reused in another study, on yellow fever vaccine responses in identical twins.

This chain connects TRBV7-8 to TRBJ1-2; 7 bases are a match to TRBD1. The sample taken for sequencing was memory (CD45RO+) T cells sorted from blood. This receptor was taken from a woman between 18 and 29 years old in good health. CDR3 coding DNA: TGTGCCAGCAGCTTAGGAGGGGGACAGCCTCCCTATGGCTACACCTTC. This translates into CASSLGGGQPPYGYTF. The full variable domain, rest sourced from reference TRBV7-8 and TRBJ1-2, is GAGVSQSPRYKVAKRGQDVALRCDPISGHVSLFWYQQALGQGPEFLTYFQNEAQLDKSGLPSDRFFAERPEGSVSTLKIQRTQQEDSAVYLCASSLGGGQPPYGYTFGSGTRLTVV.